Described below is a single T cell receptor beta chain sequence and its context. Its antigen is still unknown. The sample comes from a study of cytomegalovirus exposure and HLA in healthy donors. Overall study results and limits: There were some 150 TCR beta chains listed as cytomegalovirus-associated. Rarity marked most TCR sequences, yet some public TCRs occurred in many donors. In a later analysis, first-cohort TCR clusters were found to tend to co-occur in the 130 or so validation repertoires.

The approximately 130-subject validation cohort, separate from the approximately 630-subject first cohort, included the donors. The protocol was immunoSEQ multiplex PCR, while the TCRdb copy is restricted to in-frame clones and leaves out a portion. The sample shows about 82,000 clones, 90% to 95% of them seen only once. The V segment lost 4 bases and the J segment 1 base; nucleotides outside the gene matches: 6. The germline gives CDR1 SGHTA, CDR2 FQGNSA. The length of the CDR3 is 16 residues. Material: PBMCs. This receptor was obtained from a man aged 18 to 29 in good health and CMV-seronegative. J is TRBJ1-3 and V is TRBV7-2; 8 nucleotides match TRBD1. CDR3 coding DNA: TGTGCCAGCAGCTCCCAGGGGGCCGTTTCTGGAAACACCATATATTTT. Protein: CASSSQGAVSGNTIYF.